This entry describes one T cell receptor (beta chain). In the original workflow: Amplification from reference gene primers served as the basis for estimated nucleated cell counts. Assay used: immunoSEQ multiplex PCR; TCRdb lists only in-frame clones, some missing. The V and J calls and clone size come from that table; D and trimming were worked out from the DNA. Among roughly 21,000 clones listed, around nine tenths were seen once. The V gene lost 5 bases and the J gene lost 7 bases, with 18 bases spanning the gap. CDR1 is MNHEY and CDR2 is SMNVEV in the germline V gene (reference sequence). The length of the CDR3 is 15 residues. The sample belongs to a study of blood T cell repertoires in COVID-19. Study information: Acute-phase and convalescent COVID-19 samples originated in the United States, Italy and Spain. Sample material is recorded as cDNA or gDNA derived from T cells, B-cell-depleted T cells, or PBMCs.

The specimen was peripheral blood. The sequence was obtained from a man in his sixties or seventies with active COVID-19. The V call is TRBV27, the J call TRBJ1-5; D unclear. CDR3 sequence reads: CASSLMMGGQQPQHF. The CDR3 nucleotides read TGTGCCAGCAGTCTCATGATGGGTGGGCAACAGCCCCAGCATTTT.